The 30 T cell receptor beta chains given below trace back to one sample, sequenced in a study of cytomegalovirus exposure and HLA in healthy donors. Vbeta (60) and Jbeta (13) primers were used in the PCR. Data came from immunoSEQ multiplex PCR; TCRdb stores just in-frame clones and leaves some out. Of some 180,000 clones in the sample, more than 75% were seen once. The sequenced material came from PBMCs. The receptors here all came from a woman in her thirties in good health and CMV-seropositive.

The rearrangement links TRBV4-3 to TRBJ2-5, with 9 nucleotides matching TRBD2. V dropped 0 bases and J dropped 3; count of bases not matched to a gene: 8. This CDR3 has 17 residues. Germline V CDR1 and CDR2: LGHNA, YSLEER. The CDR3 sequence: CASSQDNWASGKETQYF. The CDR3 DNA sequence: TGCGCCAGCAGCCAAGATAACTGGGCTAGCGGGAAAGAGACCCAGTACTTC.

The V and J genes are TRBV7-9 and TRBJ2-5; maybe TRBD2 (5 bases). Germline CDR1 reads SEHNR; CDR2 reads FQNEAQ (reference sequence). This CDR3 spans 15 amino acids. V was shortened by 5 bases and J by 4 bases, with 17 bases between the two germline ends. Here the CDR3 reads CASSKWEKGVETQYF. CDR3 DNA: TGTGCCAGCAGCAAGTGGGAGAAGGGTGTAGAGACCCAGTACTTC.

The DNA for the CDR3 is TGTGCCAGTAAGGGGGGGCCAGGGGGCCGAGCTTTCTTT. It is translated as CASKGGPGGRAFF. The gene calls are TRBV19 and TRBJ1-1; 8 bases align to TRBD1. From germline, CDR1 is LNHDA and CDR2 SQIVND (reference sequence). The CDR3 length is 13 residues. Losses at the gene ends were 7 bases for V and 10 bases for J; bases not matched to a gene: 11.

The chain recombines TRBV15 with TRBJ1-2, with no clear D. V shed 11 bases and J shed 3 bases, with 19 bases lying between them. Per the germline V gene, CDR1 is LNHNV and CDR2 is YYDKDF (reference sequence). This CDR3 contains 14 residues. The CDR3 sequence: CAVSRRSLHYGYTF. The CDR3 nucleotides read TGTGCCGTATCGCGGAGGAGCCTACACTATGGCTACACCTTC.

The chain couples TRBV28 to TRBJ1-2; the D is unclear. The V gene's germline CDR1 is MDHEN and CDR2 SYDVKM. Trimming took off 6 bases at V and 8 bases at J, with 16 bases between the two ends. The CDR3 spans 13 residues. CDR3 protein: CASRAAALGGYTF. CDR3 DNA: TGTGCCAGCAGGGCAGCCGCCCTCGGGGGCTACACCTTC.

This clone was counted between two and nine times. The same CDR3 arises from other DNA sequences in this sample as well. This chain joins TRBV5-4 and TRBJ2-1, with 10 bases matching TRBD2. CDR3 size: 14 residues. CDR1 and CDR2 (germline): SGHNT, YYREEE (reference sequence). The V segment lost 3 bases and the J segment 8 bases; nucleotides outside the gene matches: 5. This chain's CDR3 is CASSSSGGADEQFF. CDR3 DNA sequence: TGTGCCAGCAGCTCCAGCGGGGGGGCGGATGAGCAGTTCTTC.

The chain couples TRBV28 to TRBJ2-5; 9 positions agree with TRBD2. Germline CDR1 is MDHEN and CDR2 is SYDVKM. This CDR3 region has 14 residues. With 8 bases clipped from V and 4 bases from J, the junction kept 8 bases outside the gene matches. The CDR3 loop reads CASLKGGGGETQYF. The CDR3 coding sequence is TGTGCCAGCCTCAAAGGCGGGGGGGGAGAGACCCAGTACTTC. Full variable domain (missing parts from reference TRBV28 and TRBJ2-5): DVKVTQSSRYLVKRTGEKVFLECVQDMDHENMFWYRQDPGLGLRLIYFSYDVKMKEKGDIPEGYSVSREKKERFSLILESASTNQTSMYLCASLKGGGGETQYFGPGTRLLVL.

The chain uses TRBV6-1 and TRBJ2-7; 7 nucleotides align to TRBD1. V lost 4 bases to trimming and J lost 5 bases; unmatched junction nucleotides: 5. The CDR3 sequence is 13 residues long. Germline CDR1 and CDR2: MNHNS and SASEGT. In DNA form, the CDR3 reads TGTGCCAGCAGTGTCGGACAGGTTCACGAGCAGTACTTC. It specifies CASSVGQVHEQYF.

The chain recombines TRBV7-2 with TRBJ1-5; maybe TRBD1 (6 bases). The CDR3 is 13 residues long. Deletions cut 3 bases from V and 5 bases from J, with 8 bases between. CDR1 and CDR2 (germline): SGHTA, FQGNSA. The CDR3 protein is CASSLQGYQPQHF. The CDR3 DNA follows: TGTGCCAGCAGCTTGCAGGGGTATCAGCCCCAGCATTTT. Supplemented by reference TRBV7-2 and TRBJ1-5, the full variable domain reads GAGVSQSPSNKVTEKGKDVELRCDPISGHTALYWYRQSLGQGLEFLIYFQGNSAPDKSGLPSDRFSAERTGGSVSTLTIQRTQQEDSAVYLCASSLQGYQPQHFGDGTRLSIL.

The J gene is TRBJ2-5, the V gene TRBV11-3; unclear D gene. This CDR3 is built from 18 residues. The germline V and J ends were trimmed by 1 base and 2 bases, with 20 bases remaining between them. The germline V gene encodes CDR1 SGHNT and CDR2 YENEEA. CDR3 DNA: TGTGCCAGCAGCTTAGGAAGGAATAGGCCCTTACTACAAGAGACCCAGTACTTC. Its translation: CASSLGRNRPLLQETQYF.

The chain has TRBV5-4 and TRBJ1-3, with 9 bases identical to TRBD1. V dropped 1 base and J dropped 3; count of bases not matched to a gene: 5. Germline V gene lookup returns CDR1 SGHNT and CDR2 YYREEE (reference sequence). The CDR3 is 16 residues long. As DNA, the CDR3 is TGTGCCAGCAGCTTGACAGGGGGCCGGTATGGAAACACCATATATTTT. Amino acid sequence: CASSLTGGRYGNTIYF.

The chain has TRBV11-2 and TRBJ1-3, with a possible D match to TRBD1 (5 bases). Per the germline V gene, CDR1 is SGHAT and CDR2 is FQNNGV. V lost 5 bases and J 8 bases, leaving 7 bases between the germline ends. The CDR3 runs to 11 residues. The CDR3 reads CASSPQDTIYF. CDR3 nucleotide sequence: TGTGCCAGCAGCCCACAGGACACCATATATTTT.

In the case of this clone: The junction shows a germline mismatch at one end, possibly a read error. V usage is TRBV7-9 and J usage is TRBJ2-1, with D perhaps TRBD2 (6 bases). The CDR3 extends over 15 amino acids. Per the germline V gene, CDR1 is SEHNR and CDR2 is FQNEAQ (reference sequence). CDR3: CSSIETGDPYNEQFF. The CDR3 DNA reads as TGTTCCAGCATTGAGACGGGGGATCCCTACAATGAGCAGTTCTTC.

The rearrangement joins TRBV19 to TRBJ2-7; 7 nucleotides agree with TRBD1. Trimming cost V 6 bases and J 2 bases; bases outside gene matches: 4. The CDR3 contains 13 residues. The germline V gene encodes CDR1 LNHDA and CDR2 SQIVND (reference sequence). CDR3 residues: CASSRDSTYEQYF. The CDR3 region has the DNA TGTGCCAGTAGCCGGGACAGCACCTACGAGCAGTACTTC.

This clone has just a few counts. The chain recombines TRBV7-8 with TRBJ1-4; a possible D gene is TRBD1 (5 bases). There are 16 residues in the CDR3. Germline loops: CDR1 SGHVS, CDR2 FQNEAQ. V was clipped by 1 base and J by 2 bases, with 11 bases between them. CDR3 region: CASSLGSGNTNEKLFF. The CDR3 DNA is TGTGCCAGCAGCTTAGGTTCAGGGAATACTAATGAAAAACTGTTTTTT.

This clone has a handful of counts. The V and J genes are TRBV5-1 and TRBJ2-3, with 8 bases that match TRBD1. Germline V gives CDR1 SGHRS, CDR2 YFSETQ. The V segment lost 3 bases and the J segment 0 bases; nucleotides outside the gene matches: 6. This CDR3 has 16 amino acids. The CDR3 nucleotides are TGCGCCAGCAGCTCCGGGACAGGACTGAGCACAGATACGCAGTATTTT. Translated, it gives CASSSGTGLSTDTQYF.

The V and J genes are TRBV9 and TRBJ1-2, with no clear D. This CDR3 comprises 15 residues. Germline V CDR1 and CDR2: SGDLS, YYNGEE. The ends were cut back, 3 bases at V and 4 bases at J, with 16 bases in the middle. DNA for the CDR3: TGTGCCAGCAGCGCGAGAGACGAGGGAAGCTATGGCTACACCTTC. This encodes CASSARDEGSYGYTF.

CDR3 DNA sequence: TGTGCCAGCAGCCACCAACCTGGCCGGTTGCGGGGAACAGATACGCAGTATTTT. Translating it yields CASSHQPGRLRGTDTQYF. J is TRBJ2-3 and V is TRBV7-2, with D possibly matching TRBD2 (6 bases). V lost 5 bases and J 3 bases, leaving 24 bases between the germline ends. Per germline, CDR1 SGHTA and CDR2 FQGNSA. This CDR3 region has 18 residues. Combining the CDR3 with reference TRBV7-2 and TRBJ2-3 gives the whole variable domain GAGVSQSPSNKVTEKGKDVELRCDPISGHTALYWYRQSLGQGLEFLIYFQGNSAPDKSGLPSDRFSAERTGGSVSTLTIQRTQQEDSAVYLCASSHQPGRLRGTDTQYFGPGTRLTVL.

The J gene is TRBJ1-1, the V gene TRBV9; a possible D gene is TRBD1 (6 bases). CDR3 length: 14 amino acids. V was cut by 2 bases and J by 5 bases, with 13 bases left in between. Germline V lookup: CDR1 SGDLS, CDR2 YYNGEE. The CDR3 coding sequence is TGTGCCAGCAGCGTCGGAAGGGGGGGGACTGAAGCTTTCTTT. Its protein is CASSVGRGGTEAFF.

Regarding this clone: Other DNA variants within this sample encode the same CDR3. The chain has TRBV9 and TRBJ2-7; possible D gene TRBD1, 6 bases. The CDR3 has 15 amino acids. V was clipped by 5 bases and J by 7 bases, with 22 bases between them. Germline V lookup: CDR1 SGDLS, CDR2 YYNGEE. CDR3 coding DNA: TGTGCCAGCAGTTTCCAGGGGCAGGGGAACGATGAGCAGTACTTC. As protein: CASSFQGQGNDEQYF.

The chain uses TRBV10-3 and TRBJ2-7; TRBD1 aligns across 8 bases. Germline CDR1 is ENHRY and CDR2 is SYGVKD. J lost 0 bases, V lost 4 bases, and 2 bases had no gene match. This CDR3 is 14 amino acids long. CDR3 nucleotide sequence: TGTGCCATCAGTGGGGACAGGAGCTCCTACGAGCAGTACTTC. The encoded protein is CAISGDRSSYEQYF.

This chain joins TRBV10-2 and TRBJ2-7, with D unclear. There are 11 residues in the CDR3. V gave up 5 bases and J gave up 2 bases, with 4 bases separating them. Germline V gives CDR1 WSHSY, CDR2 SAAADI. Here the CDR3 reads CASSPTYEQYF. The CDR3 DNA sequence: TGCGCCAGCAGTCCAACCTACGAGCAGTACTTC.

The chain is built from TRBV7-2 and TRBJ2-3; TRBD2 matches 9 bases. Germline V gene data show CDR1 as SGHTA and CDR2 as FQGNSA. The CDR3 consists of 16 residues. V gave up 5 bases and J gave up 1 base; unmatched junction bases: 7. The CDR3 DNA follows: TGTGCCAGCAGCCATAGCGGGGGATATCGCACAGATACGCAGTATTTT. It is translated as CASSHSGGYRTDTQYF.

The chain uses TRBV27 and TRBJ1-6, with 7 nucleotides matching TRBD1. CDR1 and CDR2 from the germline V gene are MNHEY and SMNVEV (reference sequence). The CDR3 runs to 14 residues. Trimming removed 3 bases from V and 7 bases from J; junction bases left unmatched: 3. The CDR3 reads CASSFAGGNSPLHF. The CDR3 bases are TGTGCCAGCAGTTTTGCAGGGGGAAATTCACCCCTCCACTTT.

The sample holds one count of this clone. V and J are TRBV6-5 and TRBJ1-5; the D is unclear. Trimming removed 5 bases from V and 0 bases from J, with 11 bases in between. The V gene's germline CDR1 is MNHEY and CDR2 SVGAGI. The CDR3 is 15 amino acids. CDR3 amino acids: CASSPAGYSNQPQHF. CDR3 nucleotides: TGTGCCAGCAGTCCCGCGGGATATAGCAATCAGCCCCAGCATTTT.

The CDR3: CASSPSASEQFF. In DNA, the CDR3 is TGTGCCAGTAGCCCCTCTGCGAGCGAGCAGTTCTTC. The rearrangement links TRBV19 to TRBJ2-1; the D is unclear. Germline assignment: CDR1 LNHDA and CDR2 SQIVND (reference sequence). The CDR3 length is 12 residues. V was cut by 6 bases and J by 10 bases, with 13 bases left in between. Filled out from reference TRBV19 and TRBJ2-1, the complete variable domain reads DGGITQSPKYLFRKEGQNVTLSCEQNLNHDAMYWYRQDPGQGLRLIYYSQIVNDFQKGDIAEGYSVSREKKESFPLTVTSAQKNPTAFYLCASSPSASEQFFGPGTRLTVL.

This clone was recorded only once. The chain links TRBV5-5 to TRBJ2-3; the D is unclear. From germline, CDR1 is SGHKS and CDR2 YYEKEE (reference sequence). Deletions cut 0 bases from V and 6 bases from J, with 5 bases between. The CDR3 consists of 12 residues. Written as DNA, the CDR3 is TGTGCCAGCAGCTTGGCCGGGGATACGCAGTATTTT. Protein: CASSLAGDTQYF.

The V and J genes are TRBV11-3 and TRBJ2-5, with TRBD2 as a possible D gene (6 bases). From germline, CDR1 is SGHNT and CDR2 YENEEA. This CDR3 spans 16 amino acids. V was trimmed by 3 bases and J by 2 bases, leaving 16 bases between them. The CDR3 sequence: CASSFWGGEIQETQYF. CDR3 nucleotide sequence: TGTGCCAGCAGCTTCTGGGGCGGGGAGATTCAAGAGACCCAGTACTTC. Complete variable domain (other parts from reference TRBV11-3 and TRBJ2-5): EAGVVQSPRYKIIEKKQPVAFWCNPISGHNTLYWYLQNLGQGPELLIRYENEEAVDDSQLPKDRFSAERLKGVDSTLKIQPAELGDSAVYLCASSFWGGEIQETQYFGPGTRLLVL.

The genes are TRBV9 and TRBJ1-2; D might be TRBD1 (6 bases). Germline assignment: CDR1 SGDLS and CDR2 YYNGEE. The CDR3 extends over 13 amino acids. V was clipped by 2 bases and J by 4 bases, with 9 bases between them. The CDR3: CASSVAGAYGYTF. CDR3 in DNA: TGTGCCAGCAGCGTGGCAGGGGCCTATGGCTACACCTTC.

This clone appeared a few times. The chain has TRBV7-2 and TRBJ2-1; TRBD2 agrees at 9 bases. The CDR3 length is 15 residues. Germline CDR1 and CDR2: SGHTA and FQGNSA. With 3 bases clipped from V and 3 bases from J, the junction kept 3 bases outside the gene matches. This CDR3 reads CASSFSGGLYNEQFF. The CDR3, as DNA: TGTGCCAGCAGCTTTAGCGGGGGACTCTACAATGAGCAGTTCTTC.